The clone carrying this TCR beta chain was observed many times. The antigen is unknown. This sample is drawn from a study of spatial heterogeneity in lung cancer. Study summary: Averaged across combinations, each unique TCR and UMI pairing appeared more than ten times in raw reads, which were uncorrected. Broader study findings: Resection blood, more than follow-up blood, showed ubiquitous expanded tumor TCRs.

The time point here: sample taken at primary tumor resection. The sequenced material consisted of unsorted whole RNA from tumor, nontumor lung or frozen PBMC. All TCR cDNA molecules were individually tagged with a unique molecular identifier. TCRdb processed the 5' RACE reads anew with MiXCR; each CDR3 protein has one entry. The sample contains 9,500 to 14,000 distinct CDR3 sequences, 3.7% of which appear only once. Germline V lookup: CDR1 LGHNA, CDR2 YSLEER. The CDR3 loop spans 16 amino acids. After removal of 4 bases from V and 5 bases from J, the junction contained 12 bases not matched to a gene. Sequences were derived from PBMCs, sampled at surgery. The chain carries TRBV4-3 and TRBJ2-5; 8 positions agree with TRBD2. The sequence came from a female donor with early-stage non-small cell lung cancer. CDR3 nucleotides: TGCGCCAGCAGCCGGGGCGGGGGGCCCCAAGAGGAGACCCAGTACTTC. Protein: CASSRGGGPQEETQYF.